The clone carrying this TCR beta chain was recorded many times. Time point indicated: before trial treatment. Germline V CDR1 and CDR2: SQVTM, ANQGSEA. The trim removed 2 bases at V and 7 bases at J, leaving 9 bases unmatched. The CDR3 length is 14 residues. The data originate from a study of low-dose radiotherapy and immunotherapy resistance in tumors. About the study: Oral administration of aspirin 300 mg daily occurred for four cycles, commencing at cycle 1 day 1.

Primers targeting TRAV and TRBV primed first-strand cDNA, covering alpha and beta chains. PCR amplification of the TCRs was performed with Phusion for 20 PCR cycles, and it relied on a constant-region primer together with a V-primer adapter. TCRdb re-analysed the reads in MiXCR, keeping a single row per CDR3 protein. Of about 82,000 distinct CDR3 sequences in the sample, 15% to 20% are singletons; the top ten hold 5.5% to 6%. The chain couples TRBV29-1 to TRBJ1-1, with TRBD1 identical over 8 bases. The receptor was isolated from a male donor with prostate cancer. The sample in question was PBMCs, obtained before treatment. The CDR3 loop is CSVETTGGLGEAFF. In DNA form, the CDR3 reads TGCAGCGTTGAAACTACAGGGGGGTTAGGTGAAGCTTTCTTT.